This TCR beta chain was retrieved from a study of OX40 agonist ivuxolimab in advanced cancers. Study context: Partial responses were observed in three patients, of whom one had hepatocellular carcinoma and two had cutaneous melanoma.

Profiled with immunoSEQ multiplex PCR; TCRdb holds only in-frame clones, not every one. The table includes about 48,000 clones, roughly four fifths detected once. General study results and limits: The CD4+ and CD8+ T cells in the blood had expanded clonally by week 6 at 0.1 to 3.0 mg/kg.

Remarks on this clone: The antigen is unknown.

This clonotype was obtained from an adult with an advanced solid tumor such as melanoma, head and neck, liver or kidney cancer. This specimen consisted of CD4+ or CD8+ T cells sorted from blood, obtained in a trial of the OX40 agonist ivuxolimab.

CDR3: CASSSGQASAQHF. In DNA form, the CDR3 reads TGTGCCAGCAGCTCCGGACAGGCCTCGGCCCAGCATTTT. The chain couples TRBV7-9 to TRBJ1-5; 7 positions match TRBD1. V dropped 4 bases and J dropped 11; count of bases not matched to a gene: 8. The CDR3 sequence is 13 residues long. Germline V gene lookup returns CDR1 SEHNR and CDR2 FQNEAQ (reference sequence).